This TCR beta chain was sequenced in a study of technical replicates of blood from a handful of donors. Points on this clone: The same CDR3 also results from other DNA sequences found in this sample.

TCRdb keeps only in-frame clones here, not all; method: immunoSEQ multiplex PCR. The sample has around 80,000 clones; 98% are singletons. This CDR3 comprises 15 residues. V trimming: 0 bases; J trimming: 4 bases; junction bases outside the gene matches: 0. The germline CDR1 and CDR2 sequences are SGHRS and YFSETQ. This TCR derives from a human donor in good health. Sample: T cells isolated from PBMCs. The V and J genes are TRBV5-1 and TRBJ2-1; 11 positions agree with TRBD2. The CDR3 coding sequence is TGCGCCAGCAGCTTGGGGACTAGCGGGTACAATGAGCAGTTCTTC. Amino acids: CASSLGTSGYNEQFF.